The TCR beta chain under discussion was sequenced for a study of T cells in Graves' hyperthyroidism and ophthalmopathy. RNA transcripts were the template for amplifying TCR beta CDR3 regions. During a first-round RT-PCR of the TCR CDR3, the HTBI primer set was used. MiXCR, run by TCRdb on the multiplex PCR reads, gives a single entry per CDR3 protein. The sample includes 700,000 to 850,000 distinct CDR3 sequences, 35% of them seen just once. V gave up 3 bases and J gave up 7 bases, with 22 bases separating them. Germline assignment: CDR1 SGHVS and CDR2 FQNEAQ. This CDR3 is 16 amino acids long. The sequence was obtained from a woman between 35 and 50 years old with Graves' hyperthyroidism. The J gene is TRBJ2-7, the V gene TRBV7-8; D perhaps matches TRBD2 (6 bases). Source material: blood. This CDR3 is CASSFWGSGEADEQYF. CDR3 DNA: TGTGCCAGCAGCTTTTGGGGGTCGGGGGAGGCCGATGAGCAGTACTTC.